This TCR beta chain was obtained from a study of cytomegalovirus exposure and HLA in healthy donors. Findings of the study overall: Within an earlier analysis, most TCR beta V segments proved productive either about 90% or about 30% of the time.

Germline V gives CDR1 LNHDA, CDR2 SQIVND (reference sequence). The CDR3 has 14 amino acids. The V gene end was trimmed by 7 bases and the J gene end by 10 bases; junction bases not matched to a gene: 8. PCR was performed using 60 Vbeta and 13 Jbeta primers. Some clones are missing from TCRdb's copy, which holds only in-frame ones; the method was immunoSEQ multiplex PCR. Among some 160,000 clones, around 80% were seen once, and the ten largest hold approximately 2.1%. On this clone: Antigen unknown.

Material for sequencing was PBMCs. The rearrangement links TRBV19 to TRBJ1-6; TRBD1 aligns across 9 bases. This TCR was recovered from a male donor in good health and CMV-seronegative. The CDR3 sequence: CASTGTGPSSPLHF. The DNA of the CDR3 is TGTGCCAGTACCGGGACAGGGCCGAGCTCACCCCTCCACTTT.